The next 5 T cell receptor beta chains were all read from a single sample in a study of cytomegalovirus exposure and HLA in healthy donors. Amplification used 60 Vbeta primers and 13 Jbeta primers. The repertoire was sequenced with immunoSEQ multiplex PCR; TCRdb's copy has only in-frame clones and lacks some. The sample has about 190,000 clones, 83% seen once. Sequencing input: PBMCs. The origin of the receptors is a man between 35 and 55 years old in good health and CMV-seropositive.

The rearrangement links TRBV4-1 to TRBJ2-5; 9 nucleotides align to TRBD2. The CDR3 is 17 residues long. The ends lost 3 bases at V and 9 bases at J; junction bases unmatched: 17. Germline lookup yields CDR1 MGHRA and CDR2 YSYEKL. CDR3 in amino acids: CASSHTLGREGREAQYF. CDR3 nucleotides: TGCGCCAGCAGCCATACGCTGGGGCGGGAGGGCCGTGAGGCCCAGTACTTC.

The V call is TRBV27, the J call TRBJ2-7; possibly TRBD2 for D (6 bases). This CDR3 comprises 14 residues. Germline assignment: CDR1 MNHEY and CDR2 SMNVEV (reference sequence). Trimming cost V 5 bases and J 6 bases, with 17 bases left between them. The CDR3 DNA is TGTGCCAGCAGTCCGCTGCGGGGATACAGCGAGCAGTACTTC. This codes for CASSPLRGYSEQYF.

This clone showed up just once. The chain combines TRBV7-2 with TRBJ2-6; 10 bases match TRBD1. This CDR3 spans 17 amino acids. V shed 5 bases, J shed 0 bases, and the junction held 4 bases outside the gene matches. Germline-derived CDR1 and CDR2 are SGHTA and FQGNSA. Here the CDR3 DNA reads TGTGCCAGCAGCACCGGGACAGGGGTCTCTGGGGCCAACGTCCTGACTTTC. Amino acid sequence: CASSTGTGVSGANVLTF.

Remarks on this clone: At one boundary the junction diverges from the germline segment, which might be a read error. The rearrangement uses TRBV9 and TRBJ2-6; perhaps TRBD1 as D (6 bases). This CDR3 comprises 16 residues. The V gene's germline CDR1 is SGDLS and CDR2 YYNGEE. The CDR3 nucleotides read TGTGCCAGCAGCGTAGACCGGACAGCCGGGGCCAACGGCCTGACTTTC. It encodes CASSVDRTAGANGLTF.

A few counts support this clone. The chain joins TRBV28 to TRBJ1-1; unclear D gene. Germline lookup yields CDR1 MDHEN and CDR2 SYDVKM. V lost 2 bases and J 3 bases, leaving 7 bases between the germline ends. CDR3 size: 13 residues. CDR3 in DNA: TGTGCCAGCAGTTTAAGACTCGACACTGAAGCTTTCTTT. It codes for CASSLRLDTEAFF.